A single sample gave rise to the 20 T cell receptor beta chains below, sequenced in a study of cytomegalovirus exposure and HLA in healthy donors. PCR employed 60 Vbeta and 13 Jbeta primers. Sequenced by immunoSEQ multiplex PCR; TCRdb stores in-frame clones only, minus some. The sample records about 82,000 clones, around four fifths being singletons. Specimen: PBMCs. Receptors were obtained from a woman between 50 and 59 years old in good health and CMV-seropositive.

The CDR3 loop reads CAINSGPNTEAFF. For the CDR3, the DNA is TGTGCCATCAATTCAGGGCCGAACACTGAAGCTTTCTTT. The chain couples TRBV10-3 to TRBJ1-1; weak D call: TRBD1 (5 bases). The CDR3 runs to 13 residues. V was cut by 7 bases and J by 1 base, with 10 bases left in between. Per germline, CDR1 ENHRY and CDR2 SYGVKD.

The chain uses TRBV28 and TRBJ2-7; 12 nucleotides line up with TRBD2. Germline CDR1 and CDR2: MDHEN and SYDVKM. J gave up 2 bases and V 6 bases, and 5 bases lay outside the gene matches. The CDR3 loop spans 15 amino acids. CDR3 sequence reads: CASRLRTSGAYEQYF. The CDR3 DNA reads as TGTGCCAGCAGACTCAGGACTAGCGGGGCCTACGAGCAGTACTTC.

The chain has TRBV7-9 and TRBJ1-5, with TRBD1 matching over 8 bases. This CDR3 has 15 residues. Germline V CDR1 and CDR2: SEHNR, FQNEAQ (reference sequence). V lost 4 bases, J lost 5 bases, and 7 bases stayed unmatched. The CDR3 DNA follows: TGTGCCAGCAGCTCGGACAGGGCTTGGCATCAGCCCCAGCATTTT. Translating it yields CASSSDRAWHQPQHF.

The chain couples TRBV5-4 to TRBJ2-7; 7 bases are shared with TRBD1. This CDR3 region has 15 residues. With V trimmed by 5 bases and J by 0 bases, 8 bases remained unmatched. Germline lookup yields CDR1 SGHNT and CDR2 YYREEE (reference sequence). The CDR3: CASRITGDISYEQYF. The CDR3 region has the DNA TGTGCCAGCAGAATTACAGGGGACATCTCCTACGAGCAGTACTTC.

The J gene is TRBJ1-1, the V gene TRBV10-3, with D tentatively TRBD1 (6 bases). The germline V gene encodes CDR1 ENHRY and CDR2 SYGVKD. V shed 10 bases and J shed 4 bases, with 22 bases lying between them. The CDR3 length is 15 residues. This CDR3 reads CASRGAVRSTTEAFF. CDR3 coding DNA: TGTGCCAGCCGGGGGGCCGTTCGGTCCACCACTGAAGCTTTCTTT.

In its sample, this clone was seen once. The CDR3: CASSLPTGQGDTF. The CDR3 DNA follows: TGTGCCAGCAGCCTACCCACCGGACAGGGAGACACCTTC. The gene calls are TRBV5-6 and TRBJ1-2; TRBD1 aligns across 8 bases. The CDR3 has 13 amino acids. The V gene's germline CDR1 is SGHDT and CDR2 YYEEEE. The junction had 11 bases not matched to a gene; V was cut back by 4 bases and J by 12 bases.

J is TRBJ2-3 and V is TRBV9; TRBD2 is a possible D gene (6 bases). The germline V and J ends were trimmed by 2 bases and 6 bases, with 19 bases remaining between them. The length of the CDR3 is 16 residues. Per the germline V gene, CDR1 is SGDLS and CDR2 is YYNGEE. Here the CDR3 reads CASSVRLGATRDTQYF. The CDR3 DNA reads TGTGCCAGCAGCGTGAGACTAGGGGCCACACGTGATACGCAGTATTTT.

The chain is built from TRBV5-1 and TRBJ2-2; no clear D gene. The CDR3 loop spans 14 amino acids. V shed 1 base and J shed 3 bases, with 7 bases lying between them. Germline lookup yields CDR1 SGHRS and CDR2 YFSETQ. CDR3 nucleotide sequence: TGCGCCAGCAGCTTGAACGCGGACACCGGGGAGCTGTTTTTT. Its translation is CASSLNADTGELFF.

The chain has TRBV30 and TRBJ2-5; D is possibly TRBD1 (5 bases). The CDR3 extends over 13 amino acids. The germline V gene encodes CDR1 GTSNPN and CDR2 SVGIG (reference sequence). Trimming pared 0 bases from V and 4 bases from J, leaving 9 bases between. CDR3: CAWSVQGLETQYF. The CDR3, as DNA: TGTGCCTGGAGTGTTCAGGGTCTAGAGACCCAGTACTTC.

The V and J genes are TRBV28 and TRBJ2-7; D is possibly TRBD1 (6 bases). This CDR3 has 16 amino acids. CDR1 is MDHEN and CDR2 is SYDVKM in the germline V gene. Trimming took 3 bases from V and 1 from J, leaving 16 bases between them. The CDR3 DNA is TGTGCCAGCAGTTTCGGGCAGGGGATGATTTCCTACGAGCAGTACTTC. Encoded protein: CASSFGQGMISYEQYF.

The CDR3 loop is CATSRGGQGAGGYTF. As DNA, the CDR3 is TGTGCCACCAGCAGAGGTGGACAGGGGGCCGGGGGCTACACCTTC. V gene TRBV15 combines with J gene TRBJ1-2; 11 bases agree with TRBD1. This CDR3 has 15 residues. Trimming at V came to 1 base and at J to 8 bases, leaving 6 bases not matched to a gene. Germline CDR1 and CDR2: LNHNV and YYDKDF (reference sequence).

V is TRBV29-1 and J is TRBJ2-2, with D unclear. V lost 0 bases and J lost 6, with 5 bases in between. The CDR3 runs 12 residues. Germline assignment: CDR1 SQVTM and CDR2 ANQGSEA. The CDR3 DNA reads as TGCAGCGTTGAAGAAGGAGCCGGGGAGCTGTTTTTT. Translated, it gives CSVEEGAGELFF.

CDR3 DNA: TGTGCCAGCAGCGCTCAACAGGGTTCGGTCGGGGAGCTGTTTTTT. Protein product: CASSAQQGSVGELFF. The V and J genes are TRBV9 and TRBJ2-2; tentative D call: TRBD1 (6 bases). The CDR3 covers 15 residues. Trimming removed 3 bases at V and 7 bases at J, with 16 bases between. The V gene's germline CDR1 is SGDLS and CDR2 YYNGEE.

This sequence joins TRBV14 and TRBJ1-1; D gene uncertain. The CDR3 has 14 amino acids. Germline loops: CDR1 SGHDN, CDR2 FVKESK. The V and J ends lost 6 bases and 7 bases respectively, with 18 bases between them. The DNA of the CDR3 is TGTGCCAGCAGTATGAACTCCTTCGGGAGTGAAGCTTTCTTT. It codes for CASSMNSFGSEAFF.

The V and J genes are TRBV10-3 and TRBJ2-1; the D gene is possibly TRBD2 (7 bases). Trimming stripped 6 bases from V and 8 bases from J, with 20 bases between. This CDR3 has 15 residues. The germline CDR1 and CDR2 sequences are ENHRY and SYGVKD. The CDR3 DNA reads as TGTGCCATCAGCCGCATAATTCGGGGGGCAGATGAGCAGTTCTTC. This encodes CAISRIIRGADEQFF.

V gene TRBV9 combines with J gene TRBJ1-1; D is uncertain. CDR1 SGDLS and CDR2 YYNGEE come from the germline V gene. V lost 0 bases and J 4 bases, leaving 13 bases between the germline ends. The CDR3 length is 15 residues. CDR3 residues: CASSVGGGESTEAFF. CDR3 DNA sequence: TGTGCCAGCAGCGTAGGAGGCGGGGAAAGCACTGAAGCTTTCTTT.

This chain joins TRBV19 and TRBJ1-1; D unclear. Germline values: CDR1 LNHDA, CDR2 SQIVND (reference sequence). CDR3 length equals 13 residues. The V end was cut by 2 bases, the J end by 1 base, with 5 bases between. The CDR3 DNA reads as TGTGCCAGTAGTATACCCCAGAACACTGAAGCTTTCTTT. Translation: CASSIPQNTEAFF.

The chain uses TRBV5-1 and TRBJ2-2; the D is unclear. This CDR3 region has 14 residues. With 4 bases removed from V and 4 bases from J, the gap between germline ends came to 11 bases. Germline CDR1 and CDR2: SGHRS and YFSETQ. The chain's CDR3 is CASSPDTRTGELFF. CDR3 nucleotide sequence: TGCGCCAGCAGCCCTGACACCCGCACCGGGGAGCTGTTTTTT.

This chain uses TRBV6-5 with TRBJ1-2, with 8 bases matching TRBD1. Germline CDR1 reads MNHEY; CDR2 reads SVGAGI. The CDR3 length is 14 residues. The junction had 5 bases not matched to a gene; V was cut back by 6 bases and J by 2 bases. The CDR3 region is CASRNRGGNYGYTF. CDR3 nucleotides: TGTGCCAGCAGGAACAGGGGGGGGAACTATGGCTACACCTTC.

This clone was picked up a small number of times. The gene calls are TRBV30 and TRBJ1-1, with D unclear. V lost 4 bases to trimming and J lost 1 base, with 13 bases between them. The CDR3 is 14 residues long. CDR1 GTSNPN and CDR2 SVGIG come from the germline V gene (reference sequence). Here the CDR3 reads CAWKESPGNTEAFF. The DNA of the CDR3 is TGTGCCTGGAAAGAATCCCCCGGGAACACTGAAGCTTTCTTT.